This T cell receptor beta chain was captured by sequencing in a study of diagnostic markers for celiac disease (dated by TCRdb to the early 2020s). This sample was sequenced with an Illumina MiSeq. Each entry corresponds to one CDR3 protein sequence from reads that TCRdb reprocessed, and DNA is not given. The sample's clone listing holds fewer than 4,000 distinct CDR3 sequences. Of the sample, approximately 9.4% falls within the top ten clones. This clonotype is large (0.1 to 1%) by frequency; its count is not recorded. No cognate antigen has been identified for it. The sample consisted of either unsorted cells or a sorted T cell fraction (not recorded which). The receptor was derived from a human donor. This table probably holds off-target reads from a library built for another chain.

The CDR3 is CASSASTVNTEAFF. This chain is built from TRBV4-1 and TRBJ1-1; TCRdb outputs TRBD1, but without DNA this stays unchecked. From the cysteine through the phenylalanine, the CDR3 covers 14 amino acids. No DNA is recorded. Sequences MGHRA (CDR1) and YSYEKL (CDR2) are obtained from the germline V gene.